Following are 15 T cell receptor beta chains from one sample sequenced in a study of T cells in Graves' hyperthyroidism and ophthalmopathy. Amplification of TCR beta CDR3 regions used RNA as the template. HTBI primers were used for first-round RT-PCR of the TCR CDR3. TCRdb recomputed calls from the multiplex PCR reads with MiXCR, one row per CDR3 protein. The table includes approximately 400,000 distinct CDR3 sequences, over 11% detected once. Sequenced input: blood. These receptors all stem from a woman aged 55-70 years with Graves' hyperthyroidism.

The rearrangement links TRBV18 to TRBJ2-1, with TRBD1 matching 10 bases. This CDR3 region has 15 residues. CDR1 and CDR2 (germline): KGHSH, LQKENI. With 4 bases clipped from V and 3 bases from J, the junction kept 3 bases outside the gene matches. CDR3 region: CASSLGQGVYNEQFF. CDR3 nucleotides: TGTGCCAGCTCACTAGGACAGGGGGTCTACAATGAGCAGTTCTTC.

This clonotype came up many times. The chain uses TRBV6-1 and TRBJ2-7; TRBD2 might be the D (6 bases). With 2 bases removed from V and 2 bases from J, the gap between germline ends came to 19 bases. Germline CDR1 MNHNS, CDR2 SASEGT. The CDR3 has 17 residues. CDR3 DNA sequence: TGTGCCAGCAGTGAACGGGCGCGCGGGACGATTACCTACGAGCAGTACTTC. Translated: CASSERARGTITYEQYF.

The table lists this clonotype with many counts. The chain joins TRBV12-3 or TRBV12-4 to TRBJ2-3, with D possibly matching TRBD1 (5 bases). V lost 1 base and J lost 2, with 10 bases in between. The CDR3 loop spans 15 amino acids. The CDR3 DNA reads TGTGCCAGCAGTTTAGGAGGACAAATCACAGATACGCAGTATTTT. As protein: CASSLGGQITDTQYF.

This clonotype was seen repeatedly, ten times or more. CDR3: CASSPRPTRGDNSPLHF. CDR3 in DNA: TGTGCCAGCAGCCCCCGACCCACACGGGGAGATAATTCACCCCTCCACTTT. The V and J genes are TRBV7-8 and TRBJ1-6; D remains ambiguous. Germline V CDR1 and CDR2: SGHVS, FQNEAQ. Trimming shortened V by 5 bases and J by 5 bases, and 19 bases separated the two germline ends. The CDR3 is made up of 17 amino acids. The variable domain in full, completed from reference TRBV7-8 and TRBJ1-6, reads GAGVSQSPRYKVAKRGQDVALRCDPISGHVSLFWYQQALGQGPEFLTYFQNEAQLDKSGLPSDRFFAERPEGSVSTLKIQRTQQEDSAVYLCASSPRPTRGDNSPLHFGNGTRLTVT.

This clonotype was observed a few times. V usage is TRBV12-3 or TRBV12-4 and J usage is TRBJ2-2; 7 bases map to TRBD2. This CDR3 is built from 14 residues. The V and J ends lost 7 bases and 3 bases, in that order; junction bases with no gene match: 5. CDR3 coding DNA: TGTGCCAGCATAATCGCGGGAGACACCGGGGAGCTGTTTTTT. Translating gives CASIIAGDTGELFF.

The sample holds many counts of this clonotype. The chain carries TRBV2 and TRBJ2-3, with D tentatively TRBD2 (6 bases). CDR3 length: 15 amino acids. With 4 bases removed from V and 1 base from J, the gap between germline ends came to 12 bases. Germline CDR1 reads SNHLY; CDR2 reads FYNNEI. CDR3 nucleotide sequence: TGTGCCAGCAGTGGCGAGCGGGTGGGCACAGATACGCAGTATTTT. It specifies CASSGERVGTDTQYF. Full variable domain (remainder filled in from reference TRBV2 and TRBJ2-3): EPEVTQTPSHQVTQMGQEVILRCVPISNHLYFYWYRQILGQKVEFLVSFYNNEISEKSEIFDDQFSVERPDGSNFTLKIRSTKLEDSAMYFCASSGERVGTDTQYFGPGTRLTVL.

In its sample, this clonotype was seen many times. The chain joins TRBV2 to TRBJ1-1; D might be TRBD1 (6 bases). The ends were cut back, 7 bases at V and 5 bases at J, with 11 bases in the middle. Germline loops: CDR1 SNHLY, CDR2 FYNNEI. The CDR3 is 12 residues long. CDR3 protein: CASKRGWTEAFF. CDR3 coding DNA: TGTGCCAGCAAAAGGGGGTGGACTGAAGCTTTCTTT.

This clonotype was seen ten or more times. This rearrangement joins TRBV7-9 to TRBJ2-1; 9 positions match TRBD2. This CDR3 has 15 amino acids. With V trimmed by 5 bases and J by 9 bases, 11 bases remained unmatched. Looked up from germline, CDR1 is SEHNR and CDR2 is FQNEAQ (reference sequence). The CDR3 sequence: CASSPPAGGNGEQFF. The CDR3 DNA reads as TGTGCCAGCAGCCCCCCAGCGGGAGGAAATGGTGAGCAGTTCTTC.

This clonotype appeared many times. The chain employs TRBV5-1 and TRBJ2-2, with unresolved D. Germline V gene lookup returns CDR1 SGHRS and CDR2 YFSETQ. The V end was cut by 2 bases, the J end by 5 bases, with 4 bases between. The CDR3 covers 12 residues. DNA of the CDR3: TGCGCCAGCAGCTTATTTACCGGGGAGCTGTTTTTT. Its translation: CASSLFTGELFF. Based on the CDR3 plus reference TRBV5-1 and TRBJ2-2, the full variable domain is KAGVTQTPRYLIKTRGQQVTLSCSPISGHRSVSWYQQTPGQGLQFLFEYFSETQRNKGNFPGRFSGRQFSNSRSEMNVSTLELGDSALYLCASSLFTGELFFGEGSRLTVL.

This clonotype was observed many times. The CDR3 nucleotides are TGTGCCAGCAGCTTAGGGAGCTCCGGGGAGCAGTTCTTC. It specifies CASSLGSSGEQFF. J is TRBJ2-1 and V is TRBV7-9; D gene ambiguous. V was cut by 1 base and J by 10 bases, with 11 bases left in between. The CDR3 consists of 13 residues. From germline, CDR1 is SEHNR and CDR2 FQNEAQ (reference sequence).

This clonotype was counted at least ten times. The chain recombines TRBV24-1 with TRBJ1-1, with TRBD1 as a possible D gene (6 bases). In germline, CDR1 is KGHDR, CDR2 SFDVKD. The CDR3 is 12 amino acids. The V gene lost 8 bases and the J gene lost 8 bases, with 14 bases spanning the gap. CDR3 bases: TGTGCCACCATATCCCTCCAGGGGGAAGCTTTCTTT. Protein sequence: CATISLQGEAFF.

The V call is TRBV5-4, the J call TRBJ1-4; 7 nucleotides line up with TRBD1. Germline CDR1 SGHNT, CDR2 YYREEE (reference sequence). The CDR3 spans 15 residues. J lost 2 bases, V lost 3 bases, and 4 bases had no gene match. CDR3 protein: CASSSMDRTNEKLFF. DNA of the CDR3: TGTGCCAGCAGCTCAATGGACAGGACTAATGAAAAACTGTTTTTT.

The J gene is TRBJ2-3, the V gene TRBV5-4, with unresolved D. Trimming stripped 4 bases from V and 2 bases from J, with 14 bases between. Looked up from germline, CDR1 is SGHNT and CDR2 is YYREEE (reference sequence). The CDR3 has 15 amino acids. The CDR3 DNA reads TGTGCCAGCAGCCCCCGGTCCCTCCCCACAGATACGCAGTATTTT. It translates to CASSPRSLPTDTQYF. Filled out from reference TRBV5-4 and TRBJ2-3, the complete variable domain reads ETGVTQSPTHLIKTRGQQVTLRCSSQSGHNTVSWYQQALGQGPQFIFQYYREEENGRGNFPPRFSGLQFPNYSSELNVNALELDDSALYLCASSPRSLPTDTQYFGPGTRLTVL.

Many counts were recorded for this clonotype. The chain carries TRBV3-1 and TRBJ2-1; 9 bases fit TRBD2. V dropped 2 bases and J dropped 12; count of bases not matched to a gene: 11. The CDR3 totals 15 residues. Germline V CDR1 and CDR2: LGHDT, YNNKEL (reference sequence). The CDR3: CASSQWTSERGGQFF. Here the CDR3 DNA reads TGTGCCAGCAGCCAATGGACTAGCGAGCGAGGTGGGCAGTTCTTC.

This clonotype has only a few counts. V is TRBV9 and J is TRBJ2-5; 9 nucleotides agree with TRBD2. This CDR3 spans 15 amino acids. V dropped 0 bases and J dropped 5; count of bases not matched to a gene: 5. The germline gives CDR1 SGDLS, CDR2 YYNGEE. The CDR3 protein is CASSVGASGTETQYF. As DNA, the CDR3 is TGTGCCAGCAGCGTAGGGGCTAGCGGGACGGAGACCCAGTACTTC. Drawing the rest from reference TRBV9 and TRBJ2-5, the complete variable domain is DSGVTQTPKHLITATGQRVTLRCSPRSGDLSVYWYQQSLDQGLQFLIQYYNGEERAKGNILERFSAQQFPDLHSELNLSSLELGDSALYFCASSVGASGTETQYFGPGTRLLVL.